This T cell receptor beta chain was identified in a study of blood T cell repertoires in COVID-19. TCRdb's table, derived via immunoSEQ multiplex PCR, lists solely in-frame clones and lacks some. The repertoire holds about 310,000 clones, with about 90% as singletons. This CDR3 contains 15 residues. Germline V gene data show CDR1 as SGHAT and CDR2 as FQNNGV. V lost 3 bases, J lost 3 bases, and 8 bases stayed unmatched. Sequenced input: PBMCs or T cells enriched from blood (not recorded which). The chain employs TRBV11-2 and TRBJ2-7; 7 nucleotides match TRBD1. This clonotype was obtained from a woman in her thirties who had recovered from COVID-19. The chain's CDR3 is CASSLDVQGVYEQYF. The CDR3 bases are TGTGCCAGCAGCTTGGACGTCCAGGGGGTCTACGAGCAGTACTTC.